This T cell receptor beta chain was identified in a study of shared clonotypes between healthy human individuals. Whole-study context: Ranging from 18 to 49 in age, donors were two women and three men. Study results and caveats: In a handful of donors, 4.5% to 5.5% of naive CD4 clonotypes appeared in common.

The CDR3 loop spans 15 amino acids. Looked up from germline, CDR1 is SGHDT and CDR2 is YYEEEE. Trimming removed 2 bases at V and 3 bases at J, with 13 bases between. Recent acute infections and vaccinations were absent in the healthy HIV-negative adult donors. Note on this clone: No antigen is known for it.

TCRdb's table, derived via immunoSEQ multiplex PCR, lists solely in-frame clones and lacks some. The sample carries approximately 2.5 million clones, roughly 93% recorded once. The sequence was collected from a man aged 18 to 30 in good health. Some clones in this sample may be carry-over from other donors' samples. Sequenced sample: naive CD4+ T cells from PBMCs. The sample's subset: CD45RA+ positively selected. V gene TRBV5-6 combines with J gene TRBJ2-3, with TRBD2 as a possible D gene (5 bases). In DNA, the CDR3 is TGTGCCAGCAGCTTTCATGGGAGTGGAACAGATACGCAGTATTTT. Its translation: CASSFHGSGTDTQYF.